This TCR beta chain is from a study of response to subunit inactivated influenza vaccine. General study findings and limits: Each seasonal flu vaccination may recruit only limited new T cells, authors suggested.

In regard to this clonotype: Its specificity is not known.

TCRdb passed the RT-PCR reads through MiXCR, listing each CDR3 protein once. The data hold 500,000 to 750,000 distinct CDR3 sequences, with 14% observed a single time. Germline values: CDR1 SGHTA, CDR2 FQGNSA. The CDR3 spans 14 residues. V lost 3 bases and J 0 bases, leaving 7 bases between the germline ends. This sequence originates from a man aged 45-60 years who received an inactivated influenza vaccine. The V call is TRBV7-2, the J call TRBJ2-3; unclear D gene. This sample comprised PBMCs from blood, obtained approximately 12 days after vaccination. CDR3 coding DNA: TGTGCCAGCAGCTTCGCATATAGCACAGATACGCAGTATTTT. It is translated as CASSFAYSTDTQYF.